The 5 T cell receptor beta chains below all came from one sample that was sequenced in a study of T-cell memory formation after mild COVID-19. MiXCR was run by TCRdb on the 5' RACE reads, yielding one entry per CDR3 protein. Found here are roughly 600,000 distinct CDR3 sequences, around 17% of them singletons; the top ten hold around 12%. Specimen: PBMCs or a T cell subset sorted from them (not recorded which). The source of these receptors is an adult woman who had mild COVID-19 (a few samples of this study predate the infection). Cell type and time point are not known.

This rearrangement joins TRBV5-1 to TRBJ2-1; 15 nucleotides match TRBD2. V trimming: 0 bases; J trimming: 1 base; junction bases outside the gene matches: 5. Germline V gives CDR1 SGHRS, CDR2 YFSETQ. CDR3 length: 19 amino acids. For the CDR3, the DNA is TGCGCCAGCAGCTTGGCCGGGACTAGCGGGGGGTATTCCTACAATGAGCAGTTCTTC. Translated: CASSLAGTSGGYSYNEQFF.

The chain couples TRBV12-3 or TRBV12-4 to TRBJ2-4; TRBD2 aligns across 8 bases. This CDR3 is 15 amino acids long. V was clipped by 8 bases and J by 1 base; unmatched bases: 7. The CDR3 loop is CASAEGLAAKNIQYF. DNA for the CDR3: TGTGCCAGCGCTGAAGGACTAGCCGCCAAAAACATTCAGTACTTC.

This clonotype occurred a few times. V and J are TRBV6-1 and TRBJ1-5, with a tentative D call TRBD1 (6 bases). This CDR3 has 15 residues. V lost 8 bases and J 2 bases, leaving 16 bases between the germline ends. The germline V gene has CDR1 MNHNS and CDR2 SASEGT. This CDR3 reads CASQLRGEGNQPQHF. In DNA form, the CDR3 reads TGTGCCAGCCAACTCAGGGGTGAGGGCAATCAGCCCCAGCATTTT.

The chain has TRBV5-1 and TRBJ1-2; no firm D call. Trimming removed 2 bases from V and 8 bases from J, with 13 bases in between. From germline, CDR1 is SGHRS and CDR2 YFSETQ. The CDR3 runs to 13 residues. This CDR3 is CASSLARDGGYTF. CDR3 bases: TGCGCCAGCAGCTTAGCCCGGGATGGCGGCTACACCTTC.

Only a few counts were recorded for this clonotype. The chain has TRBV7-9 and TRBJ2-2; 11 nucleotides line up with TRBD1. CDR3 length: 14 amino acids. Germline values: CDR1 SEHNR, CDR2 FQNEAQ (reference sequence). J gave up 6 bases and V 8 bases, and 5 bases lay outside the gene matches. The CDR3 DNA is TGTGCCAGCCACCGGACAGGGGGCCCCGGGGAGCTGTTTTTT. Amino acid sequence: CASHRTGGPGELFF.